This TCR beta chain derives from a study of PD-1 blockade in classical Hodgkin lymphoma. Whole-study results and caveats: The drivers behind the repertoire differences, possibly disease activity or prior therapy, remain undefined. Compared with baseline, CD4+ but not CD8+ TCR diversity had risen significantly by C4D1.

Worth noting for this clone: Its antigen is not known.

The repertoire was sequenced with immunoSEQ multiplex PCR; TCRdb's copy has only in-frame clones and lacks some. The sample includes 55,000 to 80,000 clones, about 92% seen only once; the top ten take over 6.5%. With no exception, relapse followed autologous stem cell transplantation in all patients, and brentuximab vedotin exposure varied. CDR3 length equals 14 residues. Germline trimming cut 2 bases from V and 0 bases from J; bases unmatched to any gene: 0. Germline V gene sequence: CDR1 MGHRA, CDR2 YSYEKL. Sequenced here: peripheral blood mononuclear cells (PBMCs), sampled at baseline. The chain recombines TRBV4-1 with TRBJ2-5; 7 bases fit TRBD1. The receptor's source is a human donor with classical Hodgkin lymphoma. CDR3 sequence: CASSQQGDQETQYF. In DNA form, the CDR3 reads TGCGCCAGCAGCCAACAGGGGGACCAAGAGACCCAGTACTTC.